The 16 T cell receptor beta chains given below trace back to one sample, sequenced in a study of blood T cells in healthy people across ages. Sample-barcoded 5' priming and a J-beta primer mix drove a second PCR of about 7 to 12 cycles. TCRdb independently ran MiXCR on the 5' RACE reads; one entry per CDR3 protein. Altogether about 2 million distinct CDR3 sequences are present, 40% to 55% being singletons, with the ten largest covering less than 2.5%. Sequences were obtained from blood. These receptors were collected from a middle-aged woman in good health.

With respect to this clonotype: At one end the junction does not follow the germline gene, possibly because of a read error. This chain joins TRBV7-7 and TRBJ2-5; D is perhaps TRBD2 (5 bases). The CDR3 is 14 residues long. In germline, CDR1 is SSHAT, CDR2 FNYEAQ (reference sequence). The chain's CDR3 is CASSVNSGQETQYF. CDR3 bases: TGTGCTAGCAGCGTAAATTCGGGGCAAGAGACCCAGTACTTC.

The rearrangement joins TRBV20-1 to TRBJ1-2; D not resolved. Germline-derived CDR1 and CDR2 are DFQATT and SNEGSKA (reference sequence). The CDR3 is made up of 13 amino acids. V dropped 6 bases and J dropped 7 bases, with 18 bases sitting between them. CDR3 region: CSAPIWQESGYTF. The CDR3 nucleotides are TGCAGTGCCCCGATCTGGCAGGAAAGTGGCTACACCTTC.

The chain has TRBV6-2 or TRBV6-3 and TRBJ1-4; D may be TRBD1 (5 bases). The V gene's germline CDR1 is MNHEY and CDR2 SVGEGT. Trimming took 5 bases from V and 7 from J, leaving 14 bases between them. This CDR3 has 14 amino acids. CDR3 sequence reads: CASSDSFGLEKLFF. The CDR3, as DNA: TGTGCCAGCAGTGACAGCTTCGGCCTTGAAAAACTGTTTTTT.

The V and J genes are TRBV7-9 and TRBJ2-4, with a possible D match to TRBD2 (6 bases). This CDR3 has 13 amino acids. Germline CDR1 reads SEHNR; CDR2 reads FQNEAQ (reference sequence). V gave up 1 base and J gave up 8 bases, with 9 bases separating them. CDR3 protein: CASSLGGGDIQYF. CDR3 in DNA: TGTGCCAGCAGCTTAGGAGGAGGGGACATTCAGTACTTC.

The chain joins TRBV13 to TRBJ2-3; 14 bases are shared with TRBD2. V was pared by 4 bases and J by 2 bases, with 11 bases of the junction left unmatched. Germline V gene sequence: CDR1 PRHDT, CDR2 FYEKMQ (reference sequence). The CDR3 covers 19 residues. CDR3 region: CASSSRLAGGSSVTDTQYF. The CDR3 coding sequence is TGTGCCAGCAGCTCCCGACTAGCGGGGGGGAGTTCAGTCACAGATACGCAGTATTTT. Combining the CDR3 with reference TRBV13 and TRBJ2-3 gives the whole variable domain AAGVIQSPRHLIKEKRETATLKCYPIPRHDTVYWYQQGPGQDPQFLISFYEKMQSDKGSIPDRFSAQQFSDYHSELNMSSLELGDSALYFCASSSRLAGGSSVTDTQYFGPGTRLTVL.

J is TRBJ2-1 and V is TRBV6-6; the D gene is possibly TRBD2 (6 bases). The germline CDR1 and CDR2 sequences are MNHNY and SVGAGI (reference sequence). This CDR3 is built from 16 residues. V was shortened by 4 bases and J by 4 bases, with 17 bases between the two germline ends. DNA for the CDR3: TGTGCCAGCAGTTCCCGCGGGGTCCTCCTTTACAATGAGCAGTTCTTC. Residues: CASSSRGVLLYNEQFF.

The CDR3 is CASSMDRGRDQTQYF. DNA for the CDR3: TGTGCCAGCAGTATGGACAGGGGGCGAGACCAGACCCAGTACTTC. The chain combines TRBV28 with TRBJ2-5, with 11 bases aligning to TRBD1. This CDR3 has 15 residues. Germline trimming cut 5 bases from V and 6 bases from J; bases unmatched to any gene: 8. CDR1 MDHEN and CDR2 SYDVKM come from the germline V gene. The full variable domain, completed using reference TRBV28 and TRBJ2-5, is DVKVTQSSRYLVKRTGEKVFLECVQDMDHENMFWYRQDPGLGLRLIYFSYDVKMKEKGDIPEGYSVSREKKERFSLILESASTNQTSMYLCASSMDRGRDQTQYFGPGTRLLVL.

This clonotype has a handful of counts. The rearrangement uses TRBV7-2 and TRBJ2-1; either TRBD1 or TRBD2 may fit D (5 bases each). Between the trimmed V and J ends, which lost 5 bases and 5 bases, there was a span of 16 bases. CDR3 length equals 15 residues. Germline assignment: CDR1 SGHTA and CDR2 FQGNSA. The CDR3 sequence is CASSLRGSPDNEQFF. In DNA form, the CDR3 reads TGTGCCAGCAGCCTCCGGGGCTCTCCTGACAATGAGCAGTTCTTC.

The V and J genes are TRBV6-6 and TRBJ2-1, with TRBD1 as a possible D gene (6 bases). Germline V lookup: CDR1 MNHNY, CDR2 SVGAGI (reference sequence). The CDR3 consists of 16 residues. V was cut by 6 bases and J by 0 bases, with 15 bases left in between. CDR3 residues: CASRFRQASSYNEQFF. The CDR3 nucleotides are TGTGCCAGCAGATTTCGACAGGCGAGCTCCTACAATGAGCAGTTCTTC.

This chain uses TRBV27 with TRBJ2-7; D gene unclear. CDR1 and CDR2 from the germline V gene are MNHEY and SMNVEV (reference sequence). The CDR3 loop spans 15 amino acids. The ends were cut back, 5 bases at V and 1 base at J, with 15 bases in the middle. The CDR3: CASSPLRTASYEQYF. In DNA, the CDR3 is TGTGCCAGCAGTCCACTAAGGACCGCGTCCTACGAGCAGTACTTC.

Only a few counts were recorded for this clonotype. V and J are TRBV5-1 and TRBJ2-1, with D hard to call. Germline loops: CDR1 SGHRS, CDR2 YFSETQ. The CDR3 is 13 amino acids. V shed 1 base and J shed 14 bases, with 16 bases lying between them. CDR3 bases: TGCGCCAGCAGCTTGATCCGGGTCTCCCGGGAGTTCTTC. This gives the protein CASSLIRVSREFF.

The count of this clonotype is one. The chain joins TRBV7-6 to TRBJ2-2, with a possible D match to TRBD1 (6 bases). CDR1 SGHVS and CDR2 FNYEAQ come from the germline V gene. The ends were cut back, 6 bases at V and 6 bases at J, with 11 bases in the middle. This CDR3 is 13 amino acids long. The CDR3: CASSQRQAGELFF. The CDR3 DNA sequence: TGTGCCAGCAGTCAACGACAGGCCGGGGAGCTGTTTTTT. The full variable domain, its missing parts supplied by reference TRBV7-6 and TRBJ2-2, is GAGVSQSPRYKVTKRGQDVALRCDPISGHVSLYWYRQALGQGPEFLTYFNYEAQQDKSGLPNDRFSAERPEGSISTLTIQRTEQRDSAMYRCASSQRQAGELFFGEGSRLTVL.

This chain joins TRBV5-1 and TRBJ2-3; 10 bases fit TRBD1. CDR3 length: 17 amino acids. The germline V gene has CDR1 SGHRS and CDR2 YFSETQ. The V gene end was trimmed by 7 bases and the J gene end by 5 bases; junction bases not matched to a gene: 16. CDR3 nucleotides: TGCGCCAGCTTTAGGGGACAGGGGCCGGGTCGTGAAGATACGCAGTATTTT. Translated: CASFRGQGPGREDTQYF.

In DNA, the CDR3 is TGCAGTGCGAACAGGGGGGAAGCTTTCTTT. This translates into CSANRGEAFF. This chain connects TRBV20-1 to TRBJ1-1, with TRBD1 matching over 8 bases. V trimming: 6 bases; J trimming: 8 bases; junction bases outside the gene matches: 2. CDR1 is DFQATT and CDR2 is SNEGSKA in the germline V gene (reference sequence). The CDR3 is 10 amino acids.

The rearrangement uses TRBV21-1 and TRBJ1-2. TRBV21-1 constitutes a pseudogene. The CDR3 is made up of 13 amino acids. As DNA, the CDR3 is TGTGCCAGCAGCTTCGGAAGGGAGAAAGGCTACACCTTC. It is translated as CASSFGREKGYTF.

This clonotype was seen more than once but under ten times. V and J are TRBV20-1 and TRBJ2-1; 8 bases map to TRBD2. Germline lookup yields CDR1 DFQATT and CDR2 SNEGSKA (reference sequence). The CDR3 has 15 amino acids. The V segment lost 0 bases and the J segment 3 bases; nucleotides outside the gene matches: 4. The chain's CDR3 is CSAREGGGIYNEQFF. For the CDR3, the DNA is TGCAGTGCTAGAGAGGGCGGGGGGATCTACAATGAGCAGTTCTTC.